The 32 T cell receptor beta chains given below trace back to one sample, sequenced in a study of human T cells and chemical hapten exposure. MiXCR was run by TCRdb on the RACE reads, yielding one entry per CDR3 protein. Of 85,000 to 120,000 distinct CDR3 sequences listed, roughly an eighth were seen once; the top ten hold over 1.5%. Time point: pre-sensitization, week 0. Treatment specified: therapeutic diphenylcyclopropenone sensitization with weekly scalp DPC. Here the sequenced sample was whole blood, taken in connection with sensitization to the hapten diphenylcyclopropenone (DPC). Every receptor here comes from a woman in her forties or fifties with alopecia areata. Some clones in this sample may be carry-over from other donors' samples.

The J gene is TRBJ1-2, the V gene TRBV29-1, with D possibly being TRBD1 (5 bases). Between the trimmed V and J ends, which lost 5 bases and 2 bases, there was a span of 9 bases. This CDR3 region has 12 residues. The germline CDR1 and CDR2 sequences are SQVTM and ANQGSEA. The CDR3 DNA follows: TGCAGCGTTTGGGGGGGAAACTATGGCTACACCTTC. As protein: CSVWGGNYGYTF.

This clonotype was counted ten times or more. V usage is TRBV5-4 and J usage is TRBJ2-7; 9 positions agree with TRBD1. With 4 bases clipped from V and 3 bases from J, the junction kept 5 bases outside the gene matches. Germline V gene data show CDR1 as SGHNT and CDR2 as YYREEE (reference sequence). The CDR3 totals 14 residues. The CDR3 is CASSPQGADYEQYF. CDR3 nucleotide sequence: TGTGCCAGCAGCCCACAGGGGGCGGACTACGAGCAGTACTTC.

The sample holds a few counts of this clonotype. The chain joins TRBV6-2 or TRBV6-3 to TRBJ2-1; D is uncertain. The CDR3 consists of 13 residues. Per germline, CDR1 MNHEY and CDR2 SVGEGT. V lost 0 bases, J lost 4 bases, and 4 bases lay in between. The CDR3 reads CASSYSTYNEQFF. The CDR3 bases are TGTGCCAGCAGTTACTCGACGTACAATGAGCAGTTCTTC.

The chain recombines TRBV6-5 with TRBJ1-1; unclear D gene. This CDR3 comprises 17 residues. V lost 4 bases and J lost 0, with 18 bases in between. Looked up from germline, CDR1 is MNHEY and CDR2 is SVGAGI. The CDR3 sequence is CASSSRRQQLMNTEAFF. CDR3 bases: TGTGCCAGCAGTTCCCGCAGGCAACAGTTAATGAACACTGAAGCTTTCTTT.

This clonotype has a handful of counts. CDR3 nucleotide sequence: TGTGCCAGCAGGAGATCGGGCGGTAGCTATGGCTACACCTTC. It is translated as CASRRSGGSYGYTF. The chain links TRBV12-3 or TRBV12-4 to TRBJ1-2; D is uncertain. V lost 6 bases and J lost 4, with 15 bases in between. CDR3 length: 14 residues.

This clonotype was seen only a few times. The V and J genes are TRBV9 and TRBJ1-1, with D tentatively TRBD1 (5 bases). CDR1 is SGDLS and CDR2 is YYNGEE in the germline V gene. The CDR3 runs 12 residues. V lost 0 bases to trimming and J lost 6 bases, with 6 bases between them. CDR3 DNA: TGTGCCAGCAGCGTAGTGGGGGCTGAAGCTTTCTTT. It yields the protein CASSVVGAEAFF.

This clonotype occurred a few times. This CDR3 reads CSARSGDRVETQYF. The CDR3 region has the DNA TGCAGTGCTAGATCGGGGGACAGGGTAGAGACCCAGTACTTC. The V gene is TRBV20-1, the J gene TRBJ2-5; 9 nucleotides align to TRBD1. This CDR3 has 14 residues. CDR1 and CDR2 from the germline V gene are DFQATT and SNEGSKA (reference sequence). V was pared by 2 bases and J by 4 bases, with 5 bases of the junction left unmatched.

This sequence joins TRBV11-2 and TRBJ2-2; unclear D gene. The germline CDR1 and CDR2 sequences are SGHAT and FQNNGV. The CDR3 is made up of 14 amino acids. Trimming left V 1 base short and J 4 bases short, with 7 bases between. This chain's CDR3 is CASSLVGSTGELFF. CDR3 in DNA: TGTGCCAGCAGCTTAGTTGGATCCACCGGGGAGCTGTTTTTT. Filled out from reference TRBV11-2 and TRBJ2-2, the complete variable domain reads EAGVAQSPRYKIIEKRQSVAFWCNPISGHATLYWYQQILGQGPKLLIQFQNNGVVDDSQLPKDRFSAERLKGVDSTLKIQPAKLEDSAVYLCASSLVGSTGELFFGEGSRLTVL.

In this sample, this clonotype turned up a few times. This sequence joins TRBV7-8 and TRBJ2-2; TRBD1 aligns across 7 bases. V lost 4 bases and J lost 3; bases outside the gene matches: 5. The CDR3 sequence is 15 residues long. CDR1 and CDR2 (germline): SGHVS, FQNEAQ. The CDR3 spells CASSSTTGYTGELFF. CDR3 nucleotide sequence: TGTGCCAGCAGCTCTACGACAGGGTACACCGGGGAGCTGTTTTTT.

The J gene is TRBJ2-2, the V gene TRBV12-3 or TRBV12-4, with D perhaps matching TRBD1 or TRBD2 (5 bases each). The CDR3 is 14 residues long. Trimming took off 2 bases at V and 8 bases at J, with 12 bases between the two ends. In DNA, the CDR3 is TGTGCCAGCAGTTTAACTGGGGACCTTGGGGAGCTGTTTTTT. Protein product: CASSLTGDLGELFF.

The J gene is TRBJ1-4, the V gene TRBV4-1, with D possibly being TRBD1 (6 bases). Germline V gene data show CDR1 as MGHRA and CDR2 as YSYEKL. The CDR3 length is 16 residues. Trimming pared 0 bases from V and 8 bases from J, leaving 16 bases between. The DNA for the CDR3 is TGCGCCAGCAGCCAAGAACAGGGTCGGGGAGGCGAAAAACTGTTTTTT. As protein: CASSQEQGRGGEKLFF.

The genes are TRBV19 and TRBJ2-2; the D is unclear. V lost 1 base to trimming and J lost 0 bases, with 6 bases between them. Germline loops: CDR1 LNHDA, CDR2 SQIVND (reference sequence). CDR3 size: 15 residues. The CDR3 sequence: CASSIGGTNTGELFF. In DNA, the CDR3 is TGTGCCAGTAGTATAGGGGGAACGAACACCGGGGAGCTGTTTTTT.

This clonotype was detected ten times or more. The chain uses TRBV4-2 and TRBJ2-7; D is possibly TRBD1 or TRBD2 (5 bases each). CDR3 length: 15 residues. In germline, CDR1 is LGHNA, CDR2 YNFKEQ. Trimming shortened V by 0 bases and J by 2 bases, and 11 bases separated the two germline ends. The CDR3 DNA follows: TGTGCCAGCAGCCAAGATGGGACCGAGACCTACGAGCAGTACTTC. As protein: CASSQDGTETYEQYF.

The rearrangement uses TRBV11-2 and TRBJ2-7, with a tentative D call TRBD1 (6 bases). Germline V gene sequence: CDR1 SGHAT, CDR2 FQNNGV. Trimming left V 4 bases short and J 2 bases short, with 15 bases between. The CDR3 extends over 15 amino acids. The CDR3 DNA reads TGTGCCAGCAGCTCGGACGGGACACCTCCCTACGAGCAGTACTTC. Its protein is CASSSDGTPPYEQYF.

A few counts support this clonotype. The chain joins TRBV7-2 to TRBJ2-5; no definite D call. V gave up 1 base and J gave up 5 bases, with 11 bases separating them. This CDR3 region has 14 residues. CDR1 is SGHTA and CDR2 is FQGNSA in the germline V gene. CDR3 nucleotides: TGTGCCAGCAGCTTAGATAAACGAACGGAGACCCAGTACTTC. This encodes CASSLDKRTETQYF.

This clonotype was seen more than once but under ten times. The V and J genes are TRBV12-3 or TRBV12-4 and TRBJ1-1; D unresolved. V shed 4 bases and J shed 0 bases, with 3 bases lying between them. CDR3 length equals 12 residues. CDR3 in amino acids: CASSYMNTEAFF. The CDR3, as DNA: TGTGCCAGCAGTTATATGAACACTGAAGCTTTCTTT.

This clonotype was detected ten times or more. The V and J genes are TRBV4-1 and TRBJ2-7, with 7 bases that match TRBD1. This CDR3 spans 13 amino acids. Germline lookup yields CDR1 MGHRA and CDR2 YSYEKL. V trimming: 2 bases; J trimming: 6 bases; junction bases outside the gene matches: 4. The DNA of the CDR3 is TGCGCCAGCAGCCAATATACAGGGGTCGAGCAGTACTTC. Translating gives CASSQYTGVEQYF.

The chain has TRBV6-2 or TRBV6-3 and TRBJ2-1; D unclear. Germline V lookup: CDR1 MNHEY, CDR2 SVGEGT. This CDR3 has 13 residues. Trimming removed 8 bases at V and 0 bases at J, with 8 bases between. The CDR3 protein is CASGSSSYNEQFF. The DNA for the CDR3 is TGTGCCAGCGGTTCGAGCTCCTACAATGAGCAGTTCTTC.

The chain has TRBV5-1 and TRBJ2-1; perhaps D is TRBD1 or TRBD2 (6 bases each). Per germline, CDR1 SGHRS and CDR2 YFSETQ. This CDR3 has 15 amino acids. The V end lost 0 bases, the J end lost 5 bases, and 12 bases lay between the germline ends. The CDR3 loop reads CASSLAGASNNEQFF. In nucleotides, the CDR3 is TGCGCCAGCAGCTTGGCGGGGGCGTCGAACAATGAGCAGTTCTTC.

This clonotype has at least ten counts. CDR3 DNA: TGTGCCACCTCCGGTGGGGATCAGCCCCAGCATTTT. Its translation is CATSGGDQPQHF. V is TRBV10-3 and J is TRBJ1-5; D not certain. V was shortened by 10 bases and J by 5 bases, with 12 bases between the two germline ends. Germline-derived CDR1 and CDR2 are ENHRY and SYGVKD. The CDR3 is 12 residues long.

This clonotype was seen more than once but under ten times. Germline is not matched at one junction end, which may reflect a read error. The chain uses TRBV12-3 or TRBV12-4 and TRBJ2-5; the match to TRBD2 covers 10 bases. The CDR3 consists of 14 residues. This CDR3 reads CASSLAGVVETQYF. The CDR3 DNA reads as TGTGCCAGCAGTCTAGCGGGAGTAGTGGAGACCCAGTACTTC.

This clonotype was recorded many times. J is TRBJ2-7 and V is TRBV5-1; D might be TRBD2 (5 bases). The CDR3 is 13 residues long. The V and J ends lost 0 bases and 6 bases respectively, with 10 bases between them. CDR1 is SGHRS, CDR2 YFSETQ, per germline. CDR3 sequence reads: CASSLDPGFEQYF. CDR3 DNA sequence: TGCGCCAGCAGCTTGGATCCGGGGTTCGAGCAGTACTTC.

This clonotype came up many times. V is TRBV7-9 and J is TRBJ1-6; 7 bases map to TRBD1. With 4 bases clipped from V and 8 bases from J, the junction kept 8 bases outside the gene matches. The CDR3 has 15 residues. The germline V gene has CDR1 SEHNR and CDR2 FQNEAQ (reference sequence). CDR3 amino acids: CASSYNGQEDSPLHF. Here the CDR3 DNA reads TGTGCCAGCAGCTATAACGGACAGGAGGATTCACCCCTCCACTTT.

CDR3 sequence: CASSQGGIASSTDTQYF. CDR3 DNA sequence: TGCGCCAGCAGCCAAGGTGGAATAGCTAGCAGCACAGATACGCAGTATTTT. J is TRBJ2-3 and V is TRBV4-1; D might be TRBD2 (5 bases). Germline V gene data show CDR1 as MGHRA and CDR2 as YSYEKL. The CDR3 contains 17 residues. V lost 1 base, J lost 0 bases, and 14 bases lay in between.

The CDR3 DNA is TGTGCCAGCAGCTTATGGACTGGAACGACTGAAGCTTTCTTT. Translated: CASSLWTGTTEAFF. This sequence joins TRBV12-3 or TRBV12-4 and TRBJ1-1; D is undetermined. V shed 6 bases and J shed 5 bases, with 16 bases lying between them. The CDR3 is made up of 14 amino acids.

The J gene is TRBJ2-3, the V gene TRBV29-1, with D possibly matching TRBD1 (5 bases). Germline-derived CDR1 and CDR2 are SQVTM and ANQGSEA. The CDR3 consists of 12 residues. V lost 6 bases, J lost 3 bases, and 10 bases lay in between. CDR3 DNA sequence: TGCAGCGTAATGACAGCTACAGATACGCAGTATTTT. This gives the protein CSVMTATDTQYF.

The chain's CDR3 is CASSLAGGTNEQFF. For the CDR3, the DNA is TGTGCCAGCAGCTTAGCGGGCGGCACCAATGAGCAGTTCTTC. The chain uses TRBV7-7 and TRBJ2-1; no clear D. Trimming removed 0 bases at V and 6 bases at J, with 9 bases between. This CDR3 has 14 amino acids. CDR1 and CDR2 from the germline V gene are SSHAT and FNYEAQ (reference sequence).

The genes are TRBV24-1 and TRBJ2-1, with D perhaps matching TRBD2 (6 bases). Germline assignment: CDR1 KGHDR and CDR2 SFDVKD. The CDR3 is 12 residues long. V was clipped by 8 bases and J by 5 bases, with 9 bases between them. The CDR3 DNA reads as TGTGCCACCACGGGACTCGACAATGAGCAGTTCTTC. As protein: CATTGLDNEQFF.

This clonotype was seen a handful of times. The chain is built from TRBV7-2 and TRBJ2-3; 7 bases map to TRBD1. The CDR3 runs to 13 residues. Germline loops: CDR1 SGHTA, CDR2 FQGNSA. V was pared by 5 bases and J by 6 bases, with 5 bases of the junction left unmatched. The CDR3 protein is CASSPNRGDTQYF. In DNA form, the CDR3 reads TGTGCCAGCAGCCCGAACAGGGGTGATACGCAGTATTTT.

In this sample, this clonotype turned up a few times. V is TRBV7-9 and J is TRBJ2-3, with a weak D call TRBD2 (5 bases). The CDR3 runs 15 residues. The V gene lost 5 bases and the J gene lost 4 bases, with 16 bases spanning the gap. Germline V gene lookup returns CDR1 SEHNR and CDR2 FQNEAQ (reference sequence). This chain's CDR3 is CASSPVFSDSDTQYF. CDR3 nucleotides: TGTGCCAGCAGCCCTGTTTTTTCGGACTCAGATACGCAGTATTTT. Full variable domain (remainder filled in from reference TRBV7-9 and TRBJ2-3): DTGVSQNPRHKITKRGQNVTFRCDPISEHNRLYWYRQTLGQGPEFLTYFQNEAQLEKSRLLSDRFSAERPKGSFSTLEIQRTEQGDSAMYLCASSPVFSDSDTQYFGPGTRLTVL.

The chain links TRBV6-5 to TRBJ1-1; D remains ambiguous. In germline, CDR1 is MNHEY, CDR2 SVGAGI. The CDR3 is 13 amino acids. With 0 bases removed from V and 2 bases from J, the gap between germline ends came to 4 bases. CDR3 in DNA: TGTGCCAGCAGTTACTCACAAAACACTGAAGCTTTCTTT. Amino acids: CASSYSQNTEAFF.

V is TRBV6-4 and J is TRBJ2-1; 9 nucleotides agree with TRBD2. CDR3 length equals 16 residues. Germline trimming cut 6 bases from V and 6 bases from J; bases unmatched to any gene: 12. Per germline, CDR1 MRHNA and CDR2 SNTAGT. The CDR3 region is CASSRTLAGAGNEQFF. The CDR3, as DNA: TGTGCCAGCAGCCGGACTTTAGCGGGAGCAGGCAATGAGCAGTTCTTC.